This is a list of T cell receptor beta chains from one sample in a study of blood T cell repertoires in COVID-19. Sequencing used immunoSEQ multiplex PCR; TCRdb keeps in-frame clones, though not all of them. The data show under 150,000 clones, roughly nine tenths seen once. Sequencing was performed on peripheral blood. The receptors originated from a man in his 60s with COVID-19, enrolled during active disease. Each CDR3 is given with its conserved first and last residue. Each record gives: clone size, J gene, V gene, D gene, CDR3 protein, CDR3 DNA. A D gene is named only where the DNA matches it firmly. Size is omitted from some rows. Given values are once, few, many or a class for expanded clones.

-,TRBJ1-2,TRBV20-1,-,CSVQDSYGYTF,TGCAGTGTACAGGACAGCTATGGCTACACCTTC
-,TRBJ2-7,TRBV11-2,-,CASSLTRDSFYEQYF,TGTGCCAGCAGCTTAACCCGGGACTCCTTCTACGAGCAGTACTTC
once,TRBJ2-2,TRBV28,-,CASTKGGLTGELFF,TGTGCCAGCACCAAAGGAGGGTTAACCGGGGAGCTGTTTTTT
-,TRBJ2-1,TRBV9,TRBD2,CASSVAGTRVSNEQFF,TGTGCCAGCAGCGTAGCCGGGACTAGAGTTAGCAATGAGCAGTTCTTC
-,TRBJ2-3,TRBV4-1,TRBD1,CASSQDVPGGGTDTQYF,TGCGCCAGCAGCCAAGACGTCCCAGGGGGCGGCACAGATACGCAGTATTTT
-,TRBJ2-1,TRBV5-1,TRBD1,CASSLQGDEQFF,TGCGCCAGCAGCCTACAGGGGGATGAGCAGTTCTTC
-,TRBJ2-2,TRBV30,TRBD1,CAWSVSGTGYAGELFF,TGTGCCTGGAGTGTTTCGGGGACAGGGTACGCCGGGGAGCTGTTTTTT
-,TRBJ2-2,TRBV10-1,TRBD2,CASRSSGNGELFF,TGCGCCAGCAGAAGTAGCGGGAACGGGGAGCTGTTTTTT
medium-sized,TRBJ2-7,TRBV5-4,-,CASSIRGYEQYF,TGTGCCAGCAGCATCAGGGGTTACGAGCAGTACTTC
few,TRBJ2-3,TRBV5-6,TRBD2,CASSQPGLASHTQYF,TGTGCCAGCAGTCAACCGGGACTAGCGAGTCATACGCAGTATTTT
-,TRBJ1-5,TRBV28,-,CASSPPTDQPQHF,TGTGCCAGCAGTCCCCCCACGGATCAGCCCCAGCATTTT
-,TRBJ1-6,TRBV5-6,TRBD1,CASSFREMDRGYNSPLHF,TGTGCCAGCAGCTTCCGCGAAATGGACAGGGGATATAATTCACCCCTCCACTTT
few,TRBJ1-2,TRBV5-1,TRBD1,CASSGGQGKSGYTF,TGCGCCAGCAGCGGGGGACAGGGAAAGTCCGGCTACACCTTC
-,TRBJ1-1,TRBV18,-,CASSEGVNTEAFF,TGTGCCAGCTCCGAGGGGGTGAACACTGAAGCTTTCTTT
-,TRBJ1-5,TRBV7-9,-,CASSPQGFQPQHF,TGTGCCAGCAGCCCCCAGGGTTTTCAGCCCCAGCATTTT
-,TRBJ2-7,TRBV7-2,TRBD2,CASSLTAGDYEQYF,TGTGCCAGCAGCTTAACAGCGGGAGACTACGAGCAGTACTTC